This T cell receptor beta chain derives from a study of T cell responses to AZD1222 COVID-19 vaccine. The data were produced by immunoSEQ multiplex PCR, yet TCRdb's version contains in-frame clones alone and is incomplete. The sample carries roughly 150,000 clones, under 95% recorded once. Details on this clone: The antigen is not known.

The germline V and J ends were trimmed by 3 bases and 6 bases, with 8 bases remaining between them. Germline V gene data show CDR1 as ENHRY and CDR2 as SYGVKD. The CDR3 is 13 amino acids. Whole-study results and caveats: Reports indicate that nearly half of spike-specific TCRs are directed at unmutated variant regions.

The rearrangement joins TRBV10-3 to TRBJ2-2; D possibly uses TRBD1 or TRBD2 (5 bases each). The material sequenced was peripheral blood, taken 28 days after the second AZD1222 dose. The sequence derives from an adult who received the AZD1222 COVID-19 vaccine. The DNA for the CDR3 is TGTGCCATCAGTGATATGGGGGCCGGGGAGCTGTTTTTT. Residues: CAISDMGAGELFF.